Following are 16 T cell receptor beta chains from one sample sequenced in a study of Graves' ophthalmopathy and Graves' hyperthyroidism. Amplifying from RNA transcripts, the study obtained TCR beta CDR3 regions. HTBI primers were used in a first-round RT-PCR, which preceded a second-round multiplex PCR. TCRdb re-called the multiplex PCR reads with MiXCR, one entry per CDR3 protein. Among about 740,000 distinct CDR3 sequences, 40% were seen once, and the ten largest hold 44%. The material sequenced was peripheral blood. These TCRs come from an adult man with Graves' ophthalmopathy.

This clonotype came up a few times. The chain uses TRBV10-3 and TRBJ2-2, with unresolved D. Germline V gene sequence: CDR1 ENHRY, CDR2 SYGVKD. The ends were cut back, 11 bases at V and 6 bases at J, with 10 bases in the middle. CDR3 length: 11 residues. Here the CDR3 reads CAANGSGELFF. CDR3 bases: TGTGCCGCCAACGGGTCCGGGGAGCTGTTTTTT.

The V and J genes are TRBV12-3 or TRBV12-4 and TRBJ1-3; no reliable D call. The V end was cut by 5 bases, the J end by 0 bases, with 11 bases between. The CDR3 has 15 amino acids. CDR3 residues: CASSPDWSSGNTIYF. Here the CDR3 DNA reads TGTGCCAGCAGTCCGGACTGGAGCTCTGGAAACACCATATATTTT.

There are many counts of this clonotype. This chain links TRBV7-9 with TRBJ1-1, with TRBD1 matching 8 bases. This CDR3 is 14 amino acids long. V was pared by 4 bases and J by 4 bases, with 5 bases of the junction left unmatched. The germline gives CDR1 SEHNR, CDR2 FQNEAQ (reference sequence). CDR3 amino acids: CASSSRQGFTEAFF. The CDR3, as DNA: TGTGCCAGCAGCTCGCGACAGGGGTTCACTGAAGCTTTCTTT.

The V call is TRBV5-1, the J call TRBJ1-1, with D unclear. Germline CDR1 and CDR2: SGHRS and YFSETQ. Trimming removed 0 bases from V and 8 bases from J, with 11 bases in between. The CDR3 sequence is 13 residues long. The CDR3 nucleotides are TGCGCCAGCAGCTTGGCGTCGGGAGAGGAAGCTTTCTTT. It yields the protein CASSLASGEEAFF.

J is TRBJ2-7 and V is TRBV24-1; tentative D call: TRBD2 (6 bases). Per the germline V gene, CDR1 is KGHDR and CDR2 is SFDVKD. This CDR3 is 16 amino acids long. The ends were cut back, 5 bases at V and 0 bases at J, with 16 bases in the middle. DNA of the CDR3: TGTGCCACCAGTGGTACGACTGGGACTTTCTCCTACGAGCAGTACTTC. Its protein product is CATSGTTGTFSYEQYF.

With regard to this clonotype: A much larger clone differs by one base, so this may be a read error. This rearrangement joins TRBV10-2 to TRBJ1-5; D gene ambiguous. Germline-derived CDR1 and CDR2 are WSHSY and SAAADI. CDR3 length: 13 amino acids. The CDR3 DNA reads TGCGCCAGTAAACAGACGAGCAATCAGCCCCGGCATTTT. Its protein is CASKQTSNQPRHF.

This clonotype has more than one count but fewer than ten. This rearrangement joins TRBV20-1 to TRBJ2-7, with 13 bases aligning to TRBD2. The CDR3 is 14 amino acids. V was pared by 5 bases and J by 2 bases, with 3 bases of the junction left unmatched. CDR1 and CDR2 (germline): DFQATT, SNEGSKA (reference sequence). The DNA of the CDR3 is TGCAGTGCTGAGACTAGCGGGGGGACCTACGAGCAGTACTTC. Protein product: CSAETSGGTYEQYF.

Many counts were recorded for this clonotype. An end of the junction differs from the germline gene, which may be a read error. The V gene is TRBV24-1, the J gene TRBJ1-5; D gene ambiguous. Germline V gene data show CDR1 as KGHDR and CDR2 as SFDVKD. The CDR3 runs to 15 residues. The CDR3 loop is CASSYSGLSNQPQHF. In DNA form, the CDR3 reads TGTGCCAGCAGTTACTCCGGGCTTAGCAATCAGCCCCAGCATTTT.

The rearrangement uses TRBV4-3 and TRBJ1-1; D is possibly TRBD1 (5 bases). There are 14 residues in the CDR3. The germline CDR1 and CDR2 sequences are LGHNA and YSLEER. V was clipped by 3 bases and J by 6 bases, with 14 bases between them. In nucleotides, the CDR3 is TGCGCCAGCAGCCAGCGGAGCCCGGGGGCTGAAGCTTTCTTT. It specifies CASSQRSPGAEAFF.

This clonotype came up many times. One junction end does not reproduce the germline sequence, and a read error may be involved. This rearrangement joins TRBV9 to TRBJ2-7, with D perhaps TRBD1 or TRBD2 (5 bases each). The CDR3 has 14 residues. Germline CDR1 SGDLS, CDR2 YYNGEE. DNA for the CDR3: TGTGCCAGCAACGCCGGGACCGACTCCTACGAGCAGTGCTTC. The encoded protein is CASNAGTDSYEQCF. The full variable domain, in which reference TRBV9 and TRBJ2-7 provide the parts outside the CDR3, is DSGVTQTPKHLITATGQRVTLRCSPRSGDLSVYWYQQSLDQGLQFLIQYYNGEERAKGNILERFSAQQFPDLHSELNLSSLELGDSALYFCASNAGTDSYEQCFGPGTRLTVT.

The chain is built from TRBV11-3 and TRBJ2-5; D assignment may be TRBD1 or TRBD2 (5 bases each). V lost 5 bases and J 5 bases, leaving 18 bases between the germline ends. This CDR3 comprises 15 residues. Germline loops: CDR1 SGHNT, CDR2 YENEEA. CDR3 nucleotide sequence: TGTGCCAGCAGCCTTCGAAGTCGGGGCGGGGAGACCCAGTACTTC. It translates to CASSLRSRGGETQYF.

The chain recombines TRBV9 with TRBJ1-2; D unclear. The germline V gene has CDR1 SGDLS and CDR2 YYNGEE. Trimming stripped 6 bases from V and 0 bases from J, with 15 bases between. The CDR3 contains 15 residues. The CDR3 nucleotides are TGTGCCAGCATGCCCGGCGGCGGGGCTAACTATGGCTACACCTTC. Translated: CASMPGGGANYGYTF.

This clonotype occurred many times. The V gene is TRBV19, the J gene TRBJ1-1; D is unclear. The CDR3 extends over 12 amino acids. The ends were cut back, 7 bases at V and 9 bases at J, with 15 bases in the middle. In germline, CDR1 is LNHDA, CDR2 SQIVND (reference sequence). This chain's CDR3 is CASTNDVFQAFF. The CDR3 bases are TGTGCCAGTACCAATGACGTGTTTCAAGCTTTCTTT.

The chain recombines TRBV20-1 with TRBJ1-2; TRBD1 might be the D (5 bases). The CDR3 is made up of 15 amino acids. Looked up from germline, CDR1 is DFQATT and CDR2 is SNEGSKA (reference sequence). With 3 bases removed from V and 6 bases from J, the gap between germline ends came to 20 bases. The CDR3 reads CSARESGSLPDGYTF. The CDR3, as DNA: TGCAGTGCTAGGGAGTCAGGGTCCCTTCCTGATGGCTACACCTTC.

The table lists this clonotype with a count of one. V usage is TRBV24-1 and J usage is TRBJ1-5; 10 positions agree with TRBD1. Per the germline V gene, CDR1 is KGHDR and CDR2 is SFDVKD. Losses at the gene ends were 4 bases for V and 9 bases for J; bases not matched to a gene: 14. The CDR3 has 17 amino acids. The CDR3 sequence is CATSDPGTGDVLGPQHF. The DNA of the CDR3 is TGTGCCACCAGTGACCCAGGGACAGGGGATGTATTGGGGCCCCAGCATTTT.

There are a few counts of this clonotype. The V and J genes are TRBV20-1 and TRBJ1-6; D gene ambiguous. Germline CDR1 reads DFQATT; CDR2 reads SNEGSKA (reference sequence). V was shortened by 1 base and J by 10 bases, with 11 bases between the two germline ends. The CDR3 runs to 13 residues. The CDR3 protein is CSARVAGTSPLHF. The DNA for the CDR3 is TGCAGTGCTAGAGTGGCAGGTACCTCACCCCTCCACTTT.